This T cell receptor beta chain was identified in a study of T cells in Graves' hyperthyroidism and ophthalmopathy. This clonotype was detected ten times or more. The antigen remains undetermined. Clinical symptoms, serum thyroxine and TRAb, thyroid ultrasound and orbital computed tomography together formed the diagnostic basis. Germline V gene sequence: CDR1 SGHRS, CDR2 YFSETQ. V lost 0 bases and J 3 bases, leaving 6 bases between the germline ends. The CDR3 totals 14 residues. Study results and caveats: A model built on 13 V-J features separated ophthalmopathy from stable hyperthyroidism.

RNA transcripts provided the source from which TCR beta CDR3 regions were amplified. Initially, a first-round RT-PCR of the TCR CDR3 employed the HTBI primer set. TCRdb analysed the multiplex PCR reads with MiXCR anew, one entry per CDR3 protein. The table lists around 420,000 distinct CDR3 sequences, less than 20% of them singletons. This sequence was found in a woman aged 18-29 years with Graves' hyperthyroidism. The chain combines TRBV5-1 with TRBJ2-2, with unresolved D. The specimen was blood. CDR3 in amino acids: CASSLASYTGELFF. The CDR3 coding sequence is TGCGCCAGCAGCTTGGCCTCCTACACCGGGGAGCTGTTTTTT.